Each of the 21 T cell receptor beta chains below was sequenced from the same sample in a study of OX40 agonist ivuxolimab in advanced cancers. Sequencing used immunoSEQ multiplex PCR; TCRdb keeps in-frame clones, though not all of them. The sample has 70,000 or so clones; around 91% are singletons. The sample consisted of CD4+ or CD8+ T cells sorted from blood, taken in a trial of the OX40 agonist ivuxolimab. The origin of the receptors is an adult with an advanced solid tumor such as melanoma, head and neck, liver or kidney cancer.

The chain is built from TRBV6-6 and TRBJ2-7; 14 positions agree with TRBD2. Trimming cost V 5 bases and J 1 base; bases outside gene matches: 1. CDR1 and CDR2 from the germline V gene are MNHNY and SVGAGI (reference sequence). The CDR3 loop spans 15 amino acids. CDR3 in amino acids: CASSGLAGGSYEQYF. CDR3 coding DNA: TGTGCCAGCAGTGGACTAGCGGGAGGTTCCTACGAGCAGTACTTC.

This chain joins TRBV19 and TRBJ2-5, with TRBD1 as a possible D gene (6 bases). The germline V gene has CDR1 LNHDA and CDR2 SQIVND (reference sequence). Trimming removed 5 bases from V and 5 bases from J, with 15 bases in between. CDR3 length: 14 residues. CDR3: CASSEQGRGETQYF. DNA for the CDR3: TGTGCCAGTAGTGAACAGGGAAGAGGGGAGACCCAGTACTTC.

The chain employs TRBV19 and TRBJ2-1, with unresolved D. The germline V gene encodes CDR1 LNHDA and CDR2 SQIVND (reference sequence). The CDR3 runs to 14 residues. Trimming removed 6 bases at V and 0 bases at J, with 9 bases between. The CDR3 reads CASRSLSSYNEQFF. The CDR3 region has the DNA TGTGCCAGTAGGTCCCTAAGCTCCTACAATGAGCAGTTCTTC.

The gene calls are TRBV5-1 and TRBJ2-7, with D possibly being TRBD2 (6 bases). The CDR3 runs to 15 residues. V lost 0 bases and J lost 3, with 13 bases in between. Germline CDR1 reads SGHRS; CDR2 reads YFSETQ. The CDR3 coding sequence is TGCGCCAGCAGCTTGGGCGGGGCAGAATACTACGAGCAGTACTTC. Amino acids: CASSLGGAEYYEQYF.

The genes are TRBV5-1 and TRBJ1-2; D is unresolved. Germline loops: CDR1 SGHRS, CDR2 YFSETQ. V dropped 0 bases and J dropped 2 bases, with 8 bases sitting between them. CDR3 length equals 14 residues. CDR3 DNA: TGCGCCAGCAGCTTGGGTGGCCTAAACTATGGCTACACCTTC. This gives the protein CASSLGGLNYGYTF.

V and J are TRBV28 and TRBJ2-5, with D maybe TRBD2 (6 bases). The germline V gene encodes CDR1 MDHEN and CDR2 SYDVKM. Trimming stripped 3 bases from V and 7 bases from J, with 24 bases between. This CDR3 contains 17 residues. The CDR3 is CASSFSTGTRELGTQYF. In nucleotides, the CDR3 is TGTGCCAGCAGTTTCTCCACCGGGACTCGAGAACTGGGGACCCAGTACTTC. The full variable domain, rest sourced from reference TRBV28 and TRBJ2-5, is DVKVTQSSRYLVKRTGEKVFLECVQDMDHENMFWYRQDPGLGLRLIYFSYDVKMKEKGDIPEGYSVSREKKERFSLILESASTNQTSMYLCASSFSTGTRELGTQYFGPGTRLLVL.

The chain employs TRBV5-5 and TRBJ2-5; D unclear. Deletions cut 7 bases from V and 5 bases from J, with 15 bases between. The CDR3 length is 13 residues. Germline V gene data show CDR1 as SGHKS and CDR2 as YYEKEE (reference sequence). The CDR3 region is CASGWANLETQYF. The CDR3 bases are TGTGCCAGCGGTTGGGCGAACTTGGAGACCCAGTACTTC.

The chain uses TRBV5-6 and TRBJ2-7, with a possible D match to TRBD2 (7 bases). CDR3 length: 14 residues. The germline CDR1 and CDR2 sequences are SGHDT and YYEEEE. V lost 1 base and J 4 bases, leaving 12 bases between the germline ends. CDR3 residues: CASSLRGRGYEQYF. The CDR3 bases are TGTGCCAGCAGCTTGCGAGGGAGGGGGTACGAGCAGTACTTC.

For the CDR3, the DNA is TGTGCCAGCAGCCAAGAAAAGACCACTGACAGACCTAATGAAAAACTGTTTTTT. Translating gives CASSQEKTTDRPNEKLFF. This rearrangement joins TRBV4-2 to TRBJ1-4; a possible D gene is TRBD1 (5 bases). The length of the CDR3 is 18 residues. CDR1 and CDR2 from the germline V gene are LGHNA and YNFKEQ. Trimming took off 0 bases at V and 3 bases at J, with 17 bases between the two ends.

V gene TRBV10-3 combines with J gene TRBJ2-7; 7 bases match TRBD2. Germline CDR1 and CDR2: ENHRY and SYGVKD. This CDR3 comprises 15 residues. J gave up 0 bases and V 3 bases, and 5 bases lay outside the gene matches. The DNA for the CDR3 is TGTGCCATCAGTGACCCTACTAGCGTCTCCTACGAGCAGTACTTC. Translated, it gives CAISDPTSVSYEQYF.

The rearrangement links TRBV2 to TRBJ1-4, with TRBD1 matching 8 bases. CDR1 is SNHLY, CDR2 FYNNEI, per germline. V dropped 4 bases and J dropped 8; count of bases not matched to a gene: 9. The CDR3 length is 15 residues. CDR3 in DNA: TGTGCCAGCAGTGGGAGGACAGGGCGTCGGGAAAAACTGTTTTTT. As protein: CASSGRTGRREKLFF.

This chain links TRBV15 with TRBJ2-7, with a tentative D call TRBD2 (6 bases). CDR1 is LNHNV and CDR2 is YYDKDF in the germline V gene (reference sequence). The CDR3 loop spans 14 amino acids. Trimming removed 0 bases from V and 6 bases from J, with 12 bases in between. CDR3 loop: CATSRDWAGLEQYF. In DNA, the CDR3 is TGTGCCACCAGCAGAGATTGGGCGGGACTCGAGCAGTACTTC.

In the case of this clone: At one of its ends the junction is not consistent with the germline gene, which may arise from a read error. The chain couples TRBV20-1 to TRBJ1-2; D remains unclear. From germline, CDR1 is DFQATT and CDR2 SNEGSKA (reference sequence). The CDR3 has 9 residues. For the CDR3, the DNA is TGCAGTGCTAATCGGCAACTGTTTTTC. Translation gives CSANRQLFF.

The chain recombines TRBV15 with TRBJ2-7; 13 bases fit TRBD2. In germline, CDR1 is LNHNV, CDR2 YYDKDF (reference sequence). With V trimmed by 2 bases and J by 1 base, 5 bases remained unmatched. This CDR3 has 17 amino acids. CDR3 protein: CATSRTRTSGSSYEQYF. CDR3 in DNA: TGTGCCACCAGCAGAACACGGACTAGCGGGAGTTCCTACGAGCAGTACTTC.

This clone was seen more than once but under ten times. The CDR3 region is CASSPSTGTNEKLFF. The CDR3 DNA sequence: TGTGCCAGCTCACCGTCGACAGGGACTAATGAAAAACTGTTTTTT. The gene calls are TRBV18 and TRBJ1-4; 7 nucleotides align to TRBD1. The junction had 3 bases not matched to a gene; V was cut back by 3 bases and J by 2 bases. CDR3 length: 15 amino acids. Per germline, CDR1 KGHSH and CDR2 LQKENI.

V usage is TRBV15 and J usage is TRBJ2-5; D gene ambiguous. The closer fit of TRBJ2-7 to the DNA end suggests the J call may be wrong. In germline, CDR1 is LNHNV, CDR2 YYDKDF (reference sequence). This CDR3 has 13 amino acids. CDR3 coding DNA: TGTGCCACCAGCCCCGTTTTGGCCCTCGAGCAGTACTTC. Protein sequence: CATSPVLALEQYF.

V is TRBV11-3 and J is TRBJ2-1, with TRBD2 matching 10 bases. Trimming cost V 0 bases and J 0 bases; bases outside gene matches: 5. This CDR3 region has 18 residues. Germline CDR1 reads SGHNT; CDR2 reads YENEEA. CDR3 nucleotides: TGTGCCAGCAGCTTAGATGGGGCTAGCGGGAGCTCCTACAATGAGCAGTTCTTC. Its protein product is CASSLDGASGSSYNEQFF.

The rearrangement uses TRBV19 and TRBJ2-7; D is unclear. V was clipped by 0 bases and J by 6 bases, with 12 bases between them. CDR1 is LNHDA and CDR2 is SQIVND in the germline V gene (reference sequence). This CDR3 contains 14 residues. The CDR3 spells CASSIDFSSLEQYF. The CDR3 DNA reads as TGTGCCAGTAGTATAGATTTCTCCAGTCTCGAGCAGTACTTC.

The chain is built from TRBV19 and TRBJ2-3; the D is unclear. Germline lookup yields CDR1 LNHDA and CDR2 SQIVND (reference sequence). CDR3 length: 10 residues. V gave up 8 bases and J gave up 1 base, with 1 base separating them. For the CDR3, the DNA is TGTGCCAGTGGCACAGATACGCAGTATTTT. It yields the protein CASGTDTQYF. The entire variable domain, with the rest obtained from reference TRBV19 and TRBJ2-3, is as follows: DGGITQSPKYLFRKEGQNVTLSCEQNLNHDAMYWYRQDPGQGLRLIYYSQIVNDFQKGDIAEGYSVSREKKESFPLTVTSAQKNPTAFYLCASGTDTQYFGPGTRLTVL.

The chain carries TRBV28 and TRBJ1-1; 8 nucleotides match TRBD1. V lost 4 bases and J lost 4; bases outside the gene matches: 2. The germline gives CDR1 MDHEN, CDR2 SYDVKM. The CDR3 length is 13 residues. CDR3 loop: CASSWTGSTEAFF. DNA of the CDR3: TGTGCCAGCAGTTGGACAGGGAGCACTGAAGCTTTCTTT. Drawing the rest from reference TRBV28 and TRBJ1-1, the complete variable domain is DVKVTQSSRYLVKRTGEKVFLECVQDMDHENMFWYRQDPGLGLRLIYFSYDVKMKEKGDIPEGYSVSREKKERFSLILESASTNQTSMYLCASSWTGSTEAFFGQGTRLTVV.

V and J are TRBV5-1 and TRBJ2-5; 10 positions match TRBD1. The CDR3 totals 14 residues. Unmatched junction bases numbered 5, after V lost 5 bases and J lost 4 bases. In germline, CDR1 is SGHRS, CDR2 YFSETQ. The CDR3, as DNA: TGCGCCAGCAGAACCGGGACAGGGGTAGAGACCCAGTACTTC. Translating gives CASRTGTGVETQYF.